Below, 20 T cell receptor beta chains from the same sample are listed, as sequenced in a study of T cells in Graves' hyperthyroidism and ophthalmopathy. There were TCR beta CDR3 regions amplified from RNA transcripts. The HTBI set primed first-round TCR CDR3 RT-PCR. In TCRdb, the multiplex PCR reads were re-called with MiXCR into one record per CDR3 protein. Of some 270,000 distinct CDR3 sequences in the sample, roughly 13% were seen once. What was sequenced was blood. These receptors were collected from a middle-aged woman with Graves' hyperthyroidism.

The chain carries TRBV7-9 and TRBJ2-6, with 7 bases that match TRBD1. The V gene end was trimmed by 5 bases and the J gene end by 6 bases; junction bases not matched to a gene: 4. CDR1 SEHNR and CDR2 FQNEAQ come from the germline V gene (reference sequence). The CDR3 covers 14 residues. Here the CDR3 DNA reads TGTGCCAGCAGCCCAGGGGGTGTGGCCAACGTCCTGACTTTC. It codes for CASSPGGVANVLTF.

This clonotype showed up many times. V is TRBV5-1 and J is TRBJ1-1; TRBD1 agrees at 7 bases. V was pared by 4 bases and J by 4 bases, with 10 bases of the junction left unmatched. The CDR3 has 15 amino acids. Germline V gene lookup returns CDR1 SGHRS and CDR2 YFSETQ. The CDR3 loop reads CASSVNRGGSTEAFF. DNA for the CDR3: TGCGCCAGCAGCGTAAACAGGGGTGGGAGCACTGAAGCTTTCTTT.

This clonotype occurred many times. The chain has TRBV11-3 and TRBJ2-5, with 7 bases aligning to TRBD1. The ends lost 1 base at V and 2 bases at J; junction bases unmatched: 4. This CDR3 has 15 amino acids. The germline CDR1 and CDR2 sequences are SGHNT and YENEEA. This CDR3 is CASSLGDRAQETQYF. The CDR3 DNA is TGTGCCAGCAGCTTAGGGGACAGAGCTCAAGAGACCCAGTACTTC.

Many counts were recorded for this clonotype. The chain joins TRBV24-1 to TRBJ2-2; D call uncertain. This CDR3 has 12 residues. Germline-derived CDR1 and CDR2 are KGHDR and SFDVKD. V shed 9 bases and J shed 3 bases, with 7 bases lying between them. For the CDR3, the DNA is TGTGCCACCTTAAGCGACACCGGGGAGCTGTTTTTT. It yields the protein CATLSDTGELFF.

The gene calls are TRBV10-3 and TRBJ2-5; D may be TRBD1 (6 bases). CDR3 length: 14 residues. With 3 bases removed from V and 5 bases from J, the gap between germline ends came to 13 bases. Per germline, CDR1 ENHRY and CDR2 SYGVKD. CDR3: CAISDVLGGETQYF. In DNA form, the CDR3 reads TGTGCCATCAGTGACGTTCTTGGGGGCGAGACCCAGTACTTC.

This clonotype was counted at least ten times. This chain joins TRBV5-1 and TRBJ2-3, with a weak D call TRBD2 (5 bases). Germline V gene data show CDR1 as SGHRS and CDR2 as YFSETQ. The CDR3 has 16 amino acids. Trimming left V 0 bases short and J 2 bases short, with 13 bases between. The CDR3 is CASSLVGRVNTDTQYF. The DNA for the CDR3 is TGCGCCAGCAGCTTGGTGGGGAGAGTAAACACAGATACGCAGTATTTT.

In its sample, this clonotype was seen once. The V and J genes are TRBV29-1 and TRBJ2-7; 13 bases match TRBD2. Germline V gene data show CDR1 as SQVTM and CDR2 as ANQGSEA. Trimming cost V 7 bases and J 7 bases; bases outside gene matches: 7. This CDR3 is 13 amino acids long. The DNA of the CDR3 is TGCAGCGCACTAGCGGGAGGGCCGGGTGAGCAGTACTTC. Protein: CSALAGGPGEQYF.

The gene calls are TRBV6-5 and TRBJ2-1; 13 nucleotides agree with TRBD2. V shed 0 bases and J 9 bases; nucleotides not matched to a gene: 2. This CDR3 has 15 amino acids. Germline-derived CDR1 and CDR2 are MNHEY and SVGAGI. The CDR3 protein is CASSYSTSGRSEQFF. CDR3 DNA: TGTGCCAGCAGTTACTCGACTAGCGGGAGGTCTGAGCAGTTCTTC.

This clonotype was observed a handful of times. The rearrangement joins TRBV20-1 to TRBJ2-7; 9 nucleotides agree with TRBD1. This CDR3 contains 15 residues. Germline V gene lookup returns CDR1 DFQATT and CDR2 SNEGSKA (reference sequence). The junction had 9 bases not matched to a gene; V was cut back by 0 bases and J by 6 bases. DNA of the CDR3: TGCAGTGCTAGAGAACAAAAGGGGACAGGGATCGAGCAGTACTTC. This encodes CSAREQKGTGIEQYF.

The V gene is TRBV7-2, the J gene TRBJ2-1; 14 nucleotides agree with TRBD2. This CDR3 has 14 residues. J lost 15 bases, V lost 4 bases, and 8 bases had no gene match. The germline gives CDR1 SGHTA, CDR2 FQGNSA. The CDR3 loop reads CASSSPTSGRAAFF. Here the CDR3 DNA reads TGTGCCAGCAGCTCTCCGACTAGCGGGAGGGCCGCGTTCTTC.

The chain links TRBV20-1 to TRBJ2-3; 7 bases are a match to TRBD2. The germline CDR1 and CDR2 sequences are DFQATT and SNEGSKA (reference sequence). The junction had 8 bases not matched to a gene; V was cut back by 5 bases and J by 0 bases. This CDR3 contains 15 residues. The CDR3 loop is CSAYPLSGSTDTQYF. Written as DNA, the CDR3 is TGCAGTGCTTACCCCCTTAGCGGGAGCACAGATACGCAGTATTTT.

This clonotype was detected ten times or more. The chain uses TRBV24-1 and TRBJ2-1, with TRBD1 matching over 7 bases. The CDR3 consists of 16 residues. The germline CDR1 and CDR2 sequences are KGHDR and SFDVKD. J lost 5 bases, V lost 5 bases, and 11 bases had no gene match. The CDR3 region has the DNA TGTGCCACCAGTGCCCAGACATGGACAGGAGACAATGAGCAGTTCTTC. Amino acid sequence: CATSAQTWTGDNEQFF.

This clonotype was counted at least ten times. The V gene is TRBV20-1, the J gene TRBJ1-1; D ambiguous. The CDR3 sequence is 13 residues long. V was trimmed by 4 bases and J by 0 bases, leaving 9 bases between them. The germline gives CDR1 DFQATT, CDR2 SNEGSKA (reference sequence). CDR3 nucleotides: TGCAGTGCTATGGCTCATATGAACACTGAAGCTTTCTTT. Its translation is CSAMAHMNTEAFF.

This clonotype was detected ten times or more. This chain links TRBV28 with TRBJ2-7; D remains ambiguous. The CDR3 runs to 14 residues. The V end lost 5 bases, the J end lost 2 bases, and 13 bases lay between the germline ends. CDR1 MDHEN and CDR2 SYDVKM come from the germline V gene. The CDR3 here is CASSIGSPPYEQYF. CDR3 DNA sequence: TGTGCCAGCAGTATTGGGTCTCCCCCCTACGAGCAGTACTTC. Drawing the rest from reference TRBV28 and TRBJ2-7, the complete variable domain is DVKVTQSSRYLVKRTGEKVFLECVQDMDHENMFWYRQDPGLGLRLIYFSYDVKMKEKGDIPEGYSVSREKKERFSLILESASTNQTSMYLCASSIGSPPYEQYFGPGTRLTVT.

This clonotype was counted ten times or more. J is TRBJ1-1 and V is TRBV7-2; D is possibly TRBD1 (5 bases). Germline lookup yields CDR1 SGHTA and CDR2 FQGNSA. With 8 bases removed from V and 4 bases from J, the gap between germline ends came to 11 bases. The CDR3 loop spans 12 amino acids. The CDR3 sequence: CASRLGGTEAFF. CDR3 DNA: TGTGCCAGCCGCCTCGGGGGCACTGAAGCTTTCTTT. Drawing the rest from reference TRBV7-2 and TRBJ1-1, the complete variable domain is GAGVSQSPSNKVTEKGKDVELRCDPISGHTALYWYRQSLGQGLEFLIYFQGNSAPDKSGLPSDRFSAERTGGSVSTLTIQRTQQEDSAVYLCASRLGGTEAFFGQGTRLTVV.

In this sample, this clonotype turned up many times. The chain links TRBV12-3 or TRBV12-4 to TRBJ2-3; 9 nucleotides agree with TRBD2. With V trimmed by 0 bases and J by 4 bases, 8 bases remained unmatched. CDR3 length equals 17 residues. CDR3 DNA sequence: TGTGCCAGCAGTTTAGCTTCGGTAGCGGGAGTCCCAGATACGCAGTATTTT. It specifies CASSLASVAGVPDTQYF.

The chain joins TRBV28 to TRBJ2-1; D remains unclear. Per the germline V gene, CDR1 is MDHEN and CDR2 is SYDVKM. This CDR3 spans 15 amino acids. The V end lost 3 bases, the J end lost 6 bases, and 15 bases lay between the germline ends. The CDR3 DNA is TGTGCCAGCAGTTTTACAACCGGTAGGGCCAATGAGCAGTTCTTC. This translates into CASSFTTGRANEQFF.

The V and J genes are TRBV5-4 and TRBJ2-7; 7 bases line up with TRBD2. Germline lookup yields CDR1 SGHNT and CDR2 YYREEE (reference sequence). Trimming at V came to 1 base and at J to 5 bases, leaving 9 bases not matched to a gene. The CDR3 length is 15 residues. The CDR3 reads CASSLRGRALHEQYF. The CDR3 coding sequence is TGTGCCAGCAGCTTGAGAGGGAGGGCCCTCCACGAGCAGTACTTC.

This clonotype has a count of ten or more. The chain is built from TRBV19 and TRBJ1-1; no clear D gene. The germline V gene encodes CDR1 LNHDA and CDR2 SQIVND (reference sequence). The CDR3 length is 14 residues. Trimming left V 4 bases short and J 2 bases short, with 11 bases between. The CDR3 DNA reads TGTGCCAGTAGTACCCGACAAACTAACACTGAAGCTTTCTTT. It codes for CASSTRQTNTEAFF.

The rearrangement links TRBV6-1 to TRBJ2-5; 7 bases align to TRBD1. The V gene end was trimmed by 5 bases and the J gene end by 7 bases; junction bases not matched to a gene: 10. This CDR3 region has 14 residues. Germline CDR1 reads MNHNS; CDR2 reads SASEGT. The CDR3 spells CASSLYRGSGTQYF. CDR3 sequence (DNA): TGTGCCAGCAGTCTGTACAGGGGAAGTGGGACCCAGTACTTC.